This T cell receptor (beta chain) was recorded in a study of T cells in Graves' hyperthyroidism and ophthalmopathy. This clonotype has more than one count but fewer than ten. From RNA transcripts, TCR beta CDR3 regions were amplified. The HTBI primer set served for first-round RT-PCR of the TCR CDR3. MiXCR, applied by TCRdb to the multiplex PCR reads, yields one record per CDR3 protein. The sample lists 650,000 to 850,000 distinct CDR3 sequences, about 17% occurring once. The V gene's germline CDR1 is LNHDA and CDR2 SQIVND (reference sequence). This CDR3 comprises 14 residues. Trimming stripped 7 bases from V and 3 bases from J, with 12 bases between.

The sequence was collected from a woman in her forties or fifties with Graves' hyperthyroidism that later progressed to Graves' ophthalmopathy. V is TRBV19 and J is TRBJ1-4; no reliable D call. Sequenced input: blood. The CDR3 region is CASTTRVPNEKLFF. CDR3 DNA sequence: TGTGCCAGTACTACAAGAGTACCTAATGAAAAACTGTTTTTT.